One sample yielded the 31 T cell receptor beta chains listed below, sequenced in a study of blood T cell repertoires in COVID-19. TCRdb keeps only in-frame clones here, not all; method: immunoSEQ multiplex PCR. The sample lists approximately 97,000 clones; around 87% were seen once. Specimen: peripheral blood. These receptors originate from a human donor in a cohort sampled during active COVID-19.

The V and J genes are TRBV10-3 and TRBJ2-7; 8 positions agree with TRBD1. This CDR3 is built from 15 residues. CDR1 ENHRY and CDR2 SYGVKD come from the germline V gene. Germline trimming cut 3 bases from V and 5 bases from J; bases unmatched to any gene: 9. This CDR3 is CAISDLGQGTNEQYF. CDR3 DNA sequence: TGTGCCATCAGTGATTTAGGACAGGGCACCAACGAGCAGTACTTC.

The V gene is TRBV6-5, the J gene TRBJ2-7, with D tentatively TRBD2 (5 bases). The V end lost 10 bases, the J end lost 3 bases, and 19 bases lay between the germline ends. This CDR3 has 14 amino acids. Germline loops: CDR1 MNHEY, CDR2 SVGAGI. Here the CDR3 DNA reads TGTGCCACCCAAGGATCGCGGGCCCTCTACGAGCAGTACTTC. Amino acids: CATQGSRALYEQYF.

The chain employs TRBV6-2 or TRBV6-3 and TRBJ1-1; TRBD1 matches at 7 bases. Germline assignment: CDR1 MNHEY and CDR2 SVGEGT. This CDR3 is built from 16 residues. Trimming took 0 bases from V and 4 from J; bases not matched to a gene: 8. Here the CDR3 DNA reads TGTGCCAGCAGTTACTCGACGGATTCAGGGGGCACTGAAGCTTTCTTT. Encoded protein: CASSYSTDSGGTEAFF.

The chain links TRBV2 to TRBJ2-6; 8 positions match TRBD1. Germline V gene lookup returns CDR1 SNHLY and CDR2 FYNNEI. The length of the CDR3 is 15 residues. V shed 7 bases and J 1 base; nucleotides not matched to a gene: 3. The CDR3 spells CASKDRASGANVLTF. The CDR3, as DNA: TGTGCCAGCAAGGACAGGGCATCTGGGGCCAACGTCCTGACTTTC.

V gene TRBV9 combines with J gene TRBJ1-1; perhaps TRBD1 as D (5 bases). Per germline, CDR1 SGDLS and CDR2 YYNGEE. The V end lost 0 bases, the J end lost 3 bases, and 15 bases lay between the germline ends. The CDR3 extends over 16 amino acids. The CDR3 spells CASSVGGWATDTEAFF. The CDR3 coding sequence is TGTGCCAGCAGCGTAGGGGGCTGGGCGACAGACACTGAAGCTTTCTTT.

V and J are TRBV9 and TRBJ1-1; D unresolved. The CDR3 covers 16 residues. V dropped 0 bases and J dropped 0 bases, with 12 bases sitting between them. The germline CDR1 and CDR2 sequences are SGDLS and YYNGEE. The CDR3 bases are TGTGCCAGCAGCGTAGATCCCGGGTCAATGAACACTGAAGCTTTCTTT. It translates to CASSVDPGSMNTEAFF.

The DNA for the CDR3 is TGTGCCAGCAGACCCGGGACACACTCCTACGAGCAGTACTTC. Encoded protein: CASRPGTHSYEQYF. The chain links TRBV2 to TRBJ2-7; D is perhaps TRBD1 (6 bases). The CDR3 is 14 amino acids. CDR1 SNHLY and CDR2 FYNNEI come from the germline V gene. The V end lost 6 bases, the J end lost 0 bases, and 12 bases lay between the germline ends.

The chain uses TRBV28 and TRBJ2-7, with 11 bases identical to TRBD2. The CDR3 is 14 residues long. V lost 8 bases and J lost 6; bases outside the gene matches: 9. Germline-derived CDR1 and CDR2 are MDHEN and SYDVKM. The chain's CDR3 is CASDLAGGPSEQYF. The DNA of the CDR3 is TGTGCCAGCGACTTAGCGGGAGGGCCCAGCGAGCAGTACTTC.

This sequence joins TRBV6-5 and TRBJ2-7; perhaps TRBD1 as D (6 bases). Germline lookup yields CDR1 MNHEY and CDR2 SVGAGI. V lost 6 bases, J lost 9 bases, and 18 bases lay in between. The CDR3 covers 13 residues. The CDR3 DNA follows: TGTGCCAGCAGGGGGAACAGGGATGAGGGGCAGTACTTC. Amino acid sequence: CASRGNRDEGQYF.

CDR3 bases: TGTGCCAGCAGCCAAGAGTCGGACAGGGGACCCCAGATTTTCTATGGCTACACCTTC. Protein: CASSQESDRGPQIFYGYTF. The rearrangement links TRBV4-2 to TRBJ1-2; TRBD1 matches at 9 bases. The CDR3 runs 19 residues. V lost 0 bases and J lost 4; bases outside the gene matches: 15. Germline CDR1 LGHNA, CDR2 YNFKEQ.

The rearrangement uses TRBV7-3 and TRBJ2-1, with 7 positions matching TRBD2. Germline V gene data show CDR1 as SGHTA and CDR2 as FQGTGA. J gave up 7 bases and V 4 bases, and 10 bases lay outside the gene matches. The length of the CDR3 is 15 residues. The CDR3 sequence: CASSSRLGEGNEQFF. The CDR3 DNA reads as TGTGCCAGCAGCTCTAGACTCGGGGAGGGGAATGAGCAGTTCTTC. Drawing the rest from reference TRBV7-3 and TRBJ2-1, the complete variable domain is GAGVSQTPSNKVTEKGKYVELRCDPISGHTALYWYRQSLGQGPEFLIYFQGTGAADDSGLPNDRFFAVRPEGSVSTLKIQRTERGDSAVYLCASSSRLGEGNEQFFGPGTRLTVL.

This rearrangement joins TRBV7-3 to TRBJ2-3; D is ambiguous. Germline CDR1 SGHTA, CDR2 FQGTGA. V was cut by 1 base and J by 2 bases, with 7 bases left in between. The CDR3 has 14 amino acids. CDR3 protein: CASSLNPYTDTQYF. The CDR3, as DNA: TGTGCCAGCAGCTTAAATCCCTACACAGATACGCAGTATTTT.

This clone occurred once. This chain joins TRBV9 and TRBJ2-7; the match to TRBD2 covers 9 bases. The germline V gene has CDR1 SGDLS and CDR2 YYNGEE. This CDR3 contains 15 residues. V lost 0 bases, J lost 2 bases, and 3 bases stayed unmatched. The CDR3 here is CASSVDLAGPYEQYF. The CDR3 bases are TGTGCCAGCAGCGTAGATCTAGCGGGACCCTACGAGCAGTACTTC.

This clone was picked up a small number of times. The chain has TRBV28 and TRBJ1-2; 7 nucleotides line up with TRBD1. Per the germline V gene, CDR1 is MDHEN and CDR2 is SYDVKM. Trimming took 6 bases from V and 4 from J; bases not matched to a gene: 5. The CDR3 loop spans 13 amino acids. The CDR3 DNA follows: TGTGCCAGCAGATTGGACAGGCTCTATGGCTACACCTTC. Translated, it gives CASRLDRLYGYTF.

V and J are TRBV7-9 and TRBJ1-2; TRBD1 matches 8 bases. The CDR3 loop spans 14 amino acids. After removal of 5 bases from V and 8 bases from J, the junction contained 10 bases not matched to a gene. CDR1 is SEHNR and CDR2 is FQNEAQ in the germline V gene (reference sequence). In DNA, the CDR3 is TGTGCCAGCAGCCTATTACAGGGGGTGGACGGCTACACCTTC. This codes for CASSLLQGVDGYTF.

CDR3 region: CAISESDRAGIQYF. The CDR3 nucleotides read TGTGCCATCAGTGAGTCCGACCGGGCGGGCATTCAGTACTTC. V and J are TRBV10-3 and TRBJ2-4; possible D gene TRBD2, 5 bases. The CDR3 covers 14 residues. Germline CDR1 and CDR2: ENHRY and SYGVKD. V was pared by 0 bases and J by 9 bases, with 12 bases between.

The chain joins TRBV21-1 to TRBJ2-1; the listed D gene, TRBD2, was not tested against the DNA. TRBV21-1 is a documented pseudogene. CDR3 length: 16 amino acids. CDR3 coding DNA: TGTGCCAGCCCCCAAGAACTAGCGGGGACCTACAATGAGCAGTTCTTC. Protein sequence: CASPQELAGTYNEQFF.

The rearrangement joins TRBV9 to TRBJ1-1, with 8 positions matching TRBD1. The CDR3 is 16 amino acids. Trimming cost V 4 bases and J 0 bases; bases outside gene matches: 8. CDR1 and CDR2 (germline): SGDLS, YYNGEE. The CDR3 loop is CASSPPGTGLNTEAFF. The DNA of the CDR3 is TGTGCCAGCAGCCCCCCCGGGACAGGATTGAACACTGAAGCTTTCTTT.

The gene calls are TRBV6-2 or TRBV6-3 and TRBJ2-3; 9 bases fit TRBD2. Trimming at V came to 0 bases and at J to 3 bases, leaving 7 bases not matched to a gene. The CDR3 runs to 17 residues. Germline V gene lookup returns CDR1 MNHEY and CDR2 SVGEGT. The CDR3 spells CASSYSPLSGRTDTQYF. The CDR3 nucleotides are TGTGCCAGCAGTTACTCCCCTCTTAGCGGGAGAACAGATACGCAGTATTTT.

This chain joins TRBV6-2 or TRBV6-3 and TRBJ2-2; 13 bases are a match to TRBD2. The junction had 2 bases not matched to a gene; V was cut back by 5 bases and J by 5 bases. The CDR3 has 15 residues. The germline gives CDR1 MNHEY, CDR2 SVGEGT. CDR3 loop: CASSRLAGGTGELFF. CDR3 DNA: TGTGCCAGCAGTCGACTAGCGGGAGGTACCGGGGAGCTGTTTTTT.

This sequence joins TRBV11-1 and TRBJ1-2, with D hard to call. CDR1 is SGHAT and CDR2 is FQDESV in the germline V gene (reference sequence). CDR3 length equals 11 residues. Trimming removed 6 bases from V and 3 bases from J, with 5 bases in between. CDR3 in amino acids: CASSSYYGYTF. The CDR3 DNA is TGTGCCAGCAGTTCCTACTATGGCTACACCTTC.

This chain links TRBV7-3 with TRBJ2-6, with 9 positions matching TRBD2. Germline CDR1 reads SGHTA; CDR2 reads FQGTGA. The CDR3 runs 18 residues. Trimming cost V 2 bases and J 4 bases; bases outside gene matches: 9. CDR3 bases: TGTGCCAGCAGCTTAGAGGCGGGAGGGCCGGCAGGGGCCAACGTCCTGACTTTC. As protein: CASSLEAGGPAGANVLTF.

V usage is TRBV6-5 and J usage is TRBJ2-7; possibly TRBD2 for D (6 bases). Germline V CDR1 and CDR2: MNHEY, SVGAGI. The V and J ends lost 9 bases and 6 bases respectively, with 18 bases between them. The CDR3 runs to 13 residues. As DNA, the CDR3 is TGTGCCAGTCTAGCGATAACTCCTGGCGAGCAGTACTTC. This encodes CASLAITPGEQYF.

The rearrangement uses TRBV5-1 and TRBJ2-6, with 11 bases identical to TRBD1. The V gene end was trimmed by 5 bases and the J gene end by 2 bases; junction bases not matched to a gene: 6. The CDR3 loop spans 17 amino acids. Germline V gene lookup returns CDR1 SGHRS and CDR2 YFSETQ. The CDR3 here is CASSWTGGNTGANVLTF. For the CDR3, the DNA is TGCGCCAGCAGTTGGACAGGGGGCAACACTGGGGCCAACGTCCTGACTTTC.

The rearrangement joins TRBV4-2 to TRBJ1-1; tentatively, D is TRBD1 (6 bases). The CDR3 runs 13 residues. V lost 0 bases and J lost 10, with 12 bases in between. The germline V gene encodes CDR1 LGHNA and CDR2 YNFKEQ. Here the CDR3 DNA reads TGTGCCAGCAGCCAAGAGGTTAGGGGGTCAGCTTTCTTT. Amino acids: CASSQEVRGSAFF.

CDR3 sequence reads: CASSPGTGFEQYF. The CDR3 DNA reads TGTGCCAGCAGCCCAGGGACAGGGTTCGAGCAGTACTTC. The genes are TRBV9 and TRBJ2-7, with 9 bases lining up with TRBD1. Germline CDR1 and CDR2: SGDLS and YYNGEE. The CDR3 consists of 13 residues. With V trimmed by 4 bases and J by 6 bases, 5 bases remained unmatched.

V gene TRBV6-6 combines with J gene TRBJ2-5, with D uncertain. The germline V gene encodes CDR1 MNHNY and CDR2 SVGAGI (reference sequence). This CDR3 is 13 amino acids long. V was shortened by 7 bases and J by 5 bases, with 14 bases between the two germline ends. CDR3 sequence: CASTMVVEETQYF. The DNA for the CDR3 is TGTGCCAGCACTATGGTCGTTGAGGAGACCCAGTACTTC.

The rearrangement uses TRBV6-5 and TRBJ2-1, with unresolved D. The germline V gene encodes CDR1 MNHEY and CDR2 SVGAGI. CDR3 size: 13 residues. Trimming took off 4 bases at V and 4 bases at J, with 8 bases between the two ends. The CDR3 is CASSFGEYNEQFF. The DNA for the CDR3 is TGTGCCAGCAGTTTCGGAGAATACAATGAGCAGTTCTTC.

This chain connects TRBV7-9 to TRBJ2-2; D is uncertain. Trimming removed 6 bases at V and 0 bases at J, with 5 bases between. Germline V gives CDR1 SEHNR, CDR2 FQNEAQ (reference sequence). This CDR3 spans 13 amino acids. CDR3 in DNA: TGTGCCAGCAGTTCTACGAACACCGGGGAGCTGTTTTTT. Amino acid sequence: CASSSTNTGELFF.

CDR3: CASSFGVDGELFF. The CDR3 nucleotides read TGTGCCAGCAGCTTCGGGGTGGACGGGGAGCTGTTTTTT. V usage is TRBV11-1 and J usage is TRBJ2-2, with TRBD2 as a possible D gene (5 bases). The CDR3 loop spans 13 amino acids. CDR1 SGHAT and CDR2 FQDESV come from the germline V gene (reference sequence). The ends were cut back, 3 bases at V and 7 bases at J, with 9 bases in the middle.

The chain combines TRBV6-5 with TRBJ2-1; 11 bases match TRBD2. This CDR3 contains 14 residues. The V gene end was trimmed by 4 bases and the J gene end by 8 bases; junction bases not matched to a gene: 4. The germline V gene has CDR1 MNHEY and CDR2 SVGAGI. CDR3 bases: TGTGCCAGCAGTTTAGCGGGAGGGCGATATGAGCAGTTCTTC. Protein sequence: CASSLAGGRYEQFF.